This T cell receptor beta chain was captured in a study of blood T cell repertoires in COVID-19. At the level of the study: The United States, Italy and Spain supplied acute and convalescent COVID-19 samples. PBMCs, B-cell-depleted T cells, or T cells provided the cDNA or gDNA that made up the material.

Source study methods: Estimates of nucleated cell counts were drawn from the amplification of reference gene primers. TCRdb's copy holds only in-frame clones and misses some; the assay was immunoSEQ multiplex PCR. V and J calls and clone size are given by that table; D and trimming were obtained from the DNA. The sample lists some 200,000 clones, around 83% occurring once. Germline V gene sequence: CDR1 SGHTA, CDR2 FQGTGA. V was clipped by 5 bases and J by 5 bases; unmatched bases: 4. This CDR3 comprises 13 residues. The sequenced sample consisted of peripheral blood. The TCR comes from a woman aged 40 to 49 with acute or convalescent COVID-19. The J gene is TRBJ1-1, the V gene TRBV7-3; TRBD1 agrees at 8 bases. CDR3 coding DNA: TGTGCCAGCAGCCCAGGGGGCAGGACTGAAGCTTTCTTT. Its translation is CASSPGGRTEAFF. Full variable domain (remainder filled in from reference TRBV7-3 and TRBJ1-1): GAGVSQTPSNKVTEKGKYVELRCDPISGHTALYWYRQSLGQGPEFLIYFQGTGAADDSGLPNDRFFAVRPEGSVSTLKIQRTERGDSAVYLCASSPGGRTEAFFGQGTRLTVV.